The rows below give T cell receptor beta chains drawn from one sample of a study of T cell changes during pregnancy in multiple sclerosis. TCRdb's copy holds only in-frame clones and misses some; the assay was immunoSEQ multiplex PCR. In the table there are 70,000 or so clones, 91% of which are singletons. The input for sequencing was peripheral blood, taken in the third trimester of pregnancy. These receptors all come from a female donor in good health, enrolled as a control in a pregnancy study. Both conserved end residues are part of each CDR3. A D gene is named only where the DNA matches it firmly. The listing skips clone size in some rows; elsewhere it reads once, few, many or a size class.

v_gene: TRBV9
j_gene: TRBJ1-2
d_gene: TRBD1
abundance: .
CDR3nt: TGTGCCAGCAGCGCTCGGACAGGGACCAACTATGGCTACACCTTC
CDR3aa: CASSARTGTNYGYTF

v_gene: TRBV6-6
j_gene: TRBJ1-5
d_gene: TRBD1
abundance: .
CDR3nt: TGTGCCAGCGCATCTGGAGGGGGCGGCGGCAATCAGCCCCAGCATTTT
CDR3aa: CASASGGGGGNQPQHF

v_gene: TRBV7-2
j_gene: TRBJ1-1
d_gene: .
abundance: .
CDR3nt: TGTGCCAGCAGCTTAGGTCAGGTAGTGAACACTGAAGCTTTCTTT
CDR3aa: CASSLGQVVNTEAFF

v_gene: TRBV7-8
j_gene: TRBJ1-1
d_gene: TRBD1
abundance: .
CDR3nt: TGTGCCAGCAGCTTAGCCCGCGGGACAGGGGAAGCTTTCTTT
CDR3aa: CASSLARGTGEAFF

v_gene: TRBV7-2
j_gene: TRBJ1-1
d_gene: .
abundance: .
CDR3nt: TGTGCCAGCAGCTTACAAGGGGGGGGAAACACTGAAGCTTTCTTT
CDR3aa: CASSLQGGGNTEAFF

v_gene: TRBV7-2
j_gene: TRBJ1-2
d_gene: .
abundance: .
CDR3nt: TGTGCCAGCAGCTTAGCGGTACAGGGCAACTATGGCTACACCTTC
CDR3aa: CASSLAVQGNYGYTF

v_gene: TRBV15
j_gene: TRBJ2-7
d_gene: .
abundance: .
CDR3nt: TGTGCCACCAGCAGAGGGTGGGGAGCAGTGTACGAGCAGTACTTC
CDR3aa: CATSRGWGAVYEQYF

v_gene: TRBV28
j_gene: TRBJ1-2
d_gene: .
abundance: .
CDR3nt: TGTGCCAGCAGTTCTTCCGGGACACATTATGGCTACACCTTC
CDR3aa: CASSSSGTHYGYTF

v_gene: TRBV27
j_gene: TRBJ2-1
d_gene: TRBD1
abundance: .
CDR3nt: TGTGCCACTTCACGGGACAGGGGATTGAATGAGCAGTTCTTC
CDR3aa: CATSRDRGLNEQFF

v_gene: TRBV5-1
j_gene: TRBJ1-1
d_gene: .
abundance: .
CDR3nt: TGCGCCAGCAGCTTGGGGTCGCGAGGAGCTTTCTTT
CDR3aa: CASSLGSRGAFF

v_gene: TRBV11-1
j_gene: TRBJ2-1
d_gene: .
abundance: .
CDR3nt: TGTGCCAGCAGCTTAGCGGAGGAGCAGTTCTTC
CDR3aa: CASSLAEEQFF

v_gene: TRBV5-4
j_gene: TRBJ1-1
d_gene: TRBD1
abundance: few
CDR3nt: TGTGCCAGCAGCTTGGGCAGGGGGGAAGCTTTCTTT
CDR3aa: CASSLGRGEAFF

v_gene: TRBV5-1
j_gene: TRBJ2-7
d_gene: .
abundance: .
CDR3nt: TGCGCCAGCAGCCTTCCTCGGACAGAGAGGGGATCCTACGAGCAGTACTTC
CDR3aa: CASSLPRTERGSYEQYF

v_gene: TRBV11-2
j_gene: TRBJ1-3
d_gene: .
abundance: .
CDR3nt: TGTGCCAGCAGCTTAGATTCCATCTCTGGAAACACCATATATTTT
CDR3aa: CASSLDSISGNTIYF

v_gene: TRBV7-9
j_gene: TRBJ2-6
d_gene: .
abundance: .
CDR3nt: TGTGCCAGCAGCCCCAGGGGCTCTGGGGCCAACGTCCTGACTTTC
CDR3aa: CASSPRGSGANVLTF

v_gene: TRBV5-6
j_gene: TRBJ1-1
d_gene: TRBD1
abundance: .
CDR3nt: TGTGCCAGCAGCGACAGGGGGCTGATGAACACTGAAGCTTTCTTT
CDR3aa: CASSDRGLMNTEAFF

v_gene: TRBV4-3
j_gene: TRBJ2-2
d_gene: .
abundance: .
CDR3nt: TGCGCCAGCAGCCAAATAGTAGCAGAAACCGGGGAGCTGTTTTTT
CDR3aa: CASSQIVAETGELFF

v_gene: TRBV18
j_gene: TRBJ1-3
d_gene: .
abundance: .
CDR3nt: TGTGCCAGCTCACCGAGACAGTCTGGAAACACCATATATTTT
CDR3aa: CASSPRQSGNTIYF

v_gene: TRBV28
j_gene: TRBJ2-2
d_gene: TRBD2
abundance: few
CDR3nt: TGTGCCAGCCACCGACTAGCGGAGAACACCGGGGAGCTGTTTTTT
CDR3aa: CASHRLAENTGELFF

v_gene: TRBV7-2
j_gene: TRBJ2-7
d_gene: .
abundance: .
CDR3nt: TGTGCCAGCAGCTCCAACCTGCGTAACGAGCAGTACTTC
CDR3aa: CASSSNLRNEQYF

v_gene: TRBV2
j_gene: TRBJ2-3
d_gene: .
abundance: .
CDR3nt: TGTGCCAGCAGCAGGATCCTATTAGGTACGCAGTATTTT
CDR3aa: CASSRILLGTQYF

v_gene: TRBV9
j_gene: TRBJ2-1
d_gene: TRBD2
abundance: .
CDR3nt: TGTGCCAGCAGCCCACATAACGCCGAACCGGGACATCTGGGACTAGCGGGAGAGGATGAGCAGTTCTTC
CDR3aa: CASSPHNAEPGHLGLAGEDEQFF

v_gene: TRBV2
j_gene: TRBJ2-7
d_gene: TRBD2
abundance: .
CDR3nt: TGTGCCAGCAGTGAAGAGAGCGGGAGGGTCTACGAGCAGTACTTC
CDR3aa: CASSEESGRVYEQYF

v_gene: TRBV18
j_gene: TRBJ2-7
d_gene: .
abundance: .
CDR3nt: TGTGCCAGCTCACCAAGGAACGCGGGCTACGAGCAGTACTTC
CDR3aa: CASSPRNAGYEQYF

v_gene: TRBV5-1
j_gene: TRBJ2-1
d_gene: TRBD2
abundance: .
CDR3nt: TGCGCCAGCAGCTTGGGACTAGCGGACTACAATGAGCAGTTCTTC
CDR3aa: CASSLGLADYNEQFF

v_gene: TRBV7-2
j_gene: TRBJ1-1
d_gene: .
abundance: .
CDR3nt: TGTGCCAGCAGCGTAGATTGGGCCACTGAAGCTTTCTTT
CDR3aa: CASSVDWATEAFF

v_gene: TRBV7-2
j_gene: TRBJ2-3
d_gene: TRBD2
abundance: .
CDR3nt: TGTGCCAGCAGCCCCGGGGGGCTAGCGGGGGGTAATGGAGATACGCAGTATTTT
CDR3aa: CASSPGGLAGGNGDTQYF

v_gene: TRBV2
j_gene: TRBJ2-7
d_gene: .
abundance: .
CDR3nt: TGTGCCAGCAGTGATGACAATGTCCACGAGCAGTACTTC
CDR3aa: CASSDDNVHEQYF

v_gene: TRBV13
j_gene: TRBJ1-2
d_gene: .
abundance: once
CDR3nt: TGTGCCAGCAGCTTGGCTGGGCTCTATGGCTACACCTTC
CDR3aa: CASSLAGLYGYTF

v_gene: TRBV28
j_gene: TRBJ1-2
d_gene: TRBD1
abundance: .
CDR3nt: TGTGCCACCTCCGGGACAGGCGATGGCTACACCTTC
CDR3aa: CATSGTGDGYTF

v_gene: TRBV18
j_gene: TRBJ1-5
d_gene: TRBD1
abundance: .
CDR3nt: TGTGCCAGCTCACCGGGACAGGGTAGTCAGCCCCAGCATTTT
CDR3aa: CASSPGQGSQPQHF

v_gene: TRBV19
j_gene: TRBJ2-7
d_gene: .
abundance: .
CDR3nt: TGTGCCAGTAGAACGGGCTACGAGCAGTACTTC
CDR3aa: CASRTGYEQYF

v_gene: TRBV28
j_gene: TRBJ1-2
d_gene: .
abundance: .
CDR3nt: TGTGCCAGCAGACAGACCGGGACGCAGGGGGGCTACACCTTC
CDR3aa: CASRQTGTQGGYTF

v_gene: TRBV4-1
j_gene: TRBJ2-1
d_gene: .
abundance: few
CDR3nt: TGCGCCAGCAGCCAAGATCTAGAAAGTCTGATCTTC
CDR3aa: CASSQDLESLIF

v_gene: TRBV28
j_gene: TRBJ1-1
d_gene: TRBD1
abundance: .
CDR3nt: TGTGCCAGCAGTTTGACAGGGACAGCTTTCTTT
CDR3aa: CASSLTGTAFF

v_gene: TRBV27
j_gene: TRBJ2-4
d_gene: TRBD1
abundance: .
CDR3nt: TGTGCCAGCAGTTGGACAGGGGGCTCCCTAGCCAAAAACATTCAGTACTTC
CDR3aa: CASSWTGGSLAKNIQYF

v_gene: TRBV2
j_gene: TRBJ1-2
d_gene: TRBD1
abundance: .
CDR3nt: TGTGCCAGCATGGGACAGGTGGCTCCCTATGGCTACACCTTC
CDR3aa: CASMGQVAPYGYTF